This TCR beta chain was sequenced during a study of T cells after yellow fever vaccination. CDR1 and CDR2 (germline): SGHTA, FQGNSA. The V and J ends lost 2 bases and 6 bases, in that order; junction bases with no gene match: 2. This CDR3 spans 14 amino acids. MiXCR, applied by TCRdb to the 5' RACE reads, yields one record per CDR3 protein. The table records 300,000 to 400,000 distinct CDR3 sequences, 8.7% of them present only once. The sequence derives from a man between 18 and 29 years old who received the YFV17D yellow fever vaccine. The sequencing here drew on PBMCs, taken on the day of the first yellow fever vaccination. This chain joins TRBV7-2 and TRBJ2-2, with 8 bases that match TRBD1. The CDR3 loop is CASSLQQGAGELFF. CDR3 bases: TGTGCCAGCAGCTTACAACAGGGGGCCGGGGAGCTGTTTTTT.